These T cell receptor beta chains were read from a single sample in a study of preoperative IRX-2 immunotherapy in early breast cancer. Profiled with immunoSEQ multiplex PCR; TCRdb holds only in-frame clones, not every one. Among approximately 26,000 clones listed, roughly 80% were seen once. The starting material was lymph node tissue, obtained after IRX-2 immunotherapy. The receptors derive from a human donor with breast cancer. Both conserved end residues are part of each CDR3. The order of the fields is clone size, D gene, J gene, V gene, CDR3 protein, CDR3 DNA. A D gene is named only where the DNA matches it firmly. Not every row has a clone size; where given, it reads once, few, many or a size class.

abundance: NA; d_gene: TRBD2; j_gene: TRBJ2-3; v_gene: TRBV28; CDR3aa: CASSSSGRSRTDTQYF; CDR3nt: TGTGCCAGCAGCTCCAGCGGGAGGAGTCGGACAGATACGCAGTATTTT
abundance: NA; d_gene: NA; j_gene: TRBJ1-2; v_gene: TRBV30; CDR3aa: CAWSVSGRGSGGYTF; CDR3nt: TGTGCCTGGAGTGTAAGTGGCAGGGGAAGCGGTGGCTACACCTTC
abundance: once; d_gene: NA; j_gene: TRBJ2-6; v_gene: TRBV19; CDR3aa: CASSNANVLTF; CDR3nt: TGTGCCAGTAGTAATGCCAACGTCCTGACTTTC
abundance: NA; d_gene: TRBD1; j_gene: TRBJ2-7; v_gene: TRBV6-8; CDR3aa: CASSYGTGGSYEQYF; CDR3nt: TGTGCCAGCAGTTACGGGACAGGGGGCTCCTACGAGCAGTACTTC
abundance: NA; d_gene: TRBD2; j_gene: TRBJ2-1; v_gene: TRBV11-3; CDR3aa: CASKVAGLSYNEQFF; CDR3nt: TGTGCCAGCAAAGTAGCGGGGCTCTCCTACAATGAGCAGTTCTTC
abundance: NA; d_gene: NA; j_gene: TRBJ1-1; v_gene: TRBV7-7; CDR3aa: CASSFVLGNTEAFF; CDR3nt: TGTGCCAGCAGCTTCGTTCTGGGAAACACTGAAGCTTTCTTT
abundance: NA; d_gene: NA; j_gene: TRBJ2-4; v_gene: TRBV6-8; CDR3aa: CASSSPTSKNIQYF; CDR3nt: TGTGCCAGCAGTTCACCGACGTCCAAAAACATTCAGTACTTC
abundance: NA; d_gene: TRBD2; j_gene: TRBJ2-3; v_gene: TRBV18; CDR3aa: CASSPRGLAGPTSTDTQYF; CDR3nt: TGTGCCAGCTCACCACGTGGACTAGCGGGCCCGACTAGCACAGATACGCAGTATTTT
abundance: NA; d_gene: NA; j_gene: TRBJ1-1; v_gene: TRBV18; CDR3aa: CASSLRVDTEAFF; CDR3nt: TGTGCCAGCTCATTACGAGTGGACACTGAAGCTTTCTTT
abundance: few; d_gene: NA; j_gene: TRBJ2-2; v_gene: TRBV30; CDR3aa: CAWSANTGELFF; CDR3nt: TGTGCCTGGAGTGCTAACACCGGGGAGCTGTTTTTT
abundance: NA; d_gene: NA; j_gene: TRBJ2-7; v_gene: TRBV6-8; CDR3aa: CASSYSRGDQGTNPYEQYF; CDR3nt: TGTGCCAGCAGTTACTCAAGGGGCGACCAGGGGACTAATCCCTACGAGCAGTACTTC
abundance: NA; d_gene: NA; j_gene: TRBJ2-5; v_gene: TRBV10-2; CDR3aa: CASRQTGGETQYF; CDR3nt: TGCGCCAGCAGGCAGACTGGCGGGGAGACCCAGTACTTC
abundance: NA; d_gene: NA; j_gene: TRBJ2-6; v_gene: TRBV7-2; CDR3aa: CASSSFQLSGANVLTF; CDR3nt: TGTGCCAGCAGCTCCTTCCAGCTCTCTGGGGCCAACGTCCTGACTTTC
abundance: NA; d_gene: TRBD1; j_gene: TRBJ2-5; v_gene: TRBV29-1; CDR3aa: CSVGSTDRGRSETQYF; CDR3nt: TGCAGCGTTGGATCCACGGACAGGGGAAGGAGTGAGACCCAGTACTTC
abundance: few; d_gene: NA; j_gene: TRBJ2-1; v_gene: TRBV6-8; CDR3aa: CAITPSSGRYNEQFF; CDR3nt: TGTGCCATCACCCCTTCATCAGGGCGATACAATGAGCAGTTCTTC
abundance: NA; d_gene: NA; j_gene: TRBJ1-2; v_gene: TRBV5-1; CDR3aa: CASSSSGVGYGYTF; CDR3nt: TGCGCCAGCAGCTCATCGGGGGTTGGCTATGGCTACACCTTC